This paragraph covers one TCR beta chain sequence. Its antigen has not been determined. No clone much larger than this one lies a single base away; base qualities are absent. This sample's time point label indicates: baseline before first vaccination. Sample treatment or condition, as interpreted from the label and publication: meningococcal conjugate vaccine given as trial control. Samples from vaccinated people were obtained from the UK trials COV001 and COV002, which included a single-blind randomized controlled phase 2/3 trial of AZD1222 (ChAdOx1 nCoV-19) in healthy adults. For TCRbeta chain sequencing, PBMC samples from trial participants were taken at day 0 and at day 28 after the second dose. The germline V gene (reference sequence) provides CDR1 MNHEY and CDR2 SMNVEV. Including the terminal cysteine and phenylalanine, the CDR3 comprises 17 residues. Only CDR3 DNA remains: 51 bases, in frame from the first base. Compared with germline, V lacks 5 bases and J lacks 4 bases; bases without a gene match: 16.

The sample comes from a study of T cell responses to AZD1222 COVID-19 vaccine (dated by TCRdb to the early 2020s). With regard to the full study: A total of 233 trial participants underwent TCR sequencing, of whom some 200 had received two doses of AZD1222 and roughly 26 had received two doses of the MenACWY control vaccine. Trial participants were enrolled into age subgroups of 18-55, 56-69 and 70-plus years, which contained 148, 28 and 57 TCR-sequenced participants, respectively. Beyond this particular receptor, the publication reports: Conclusions about previously exposed vaccinees are limited, since just a handful of AZD1222 recipients were seropositive for SARS-CoV-2 at baseline. After two AZD1222 doses, both the breadth and the depth of spike-specific TCRs were significantly higher than at day 0 and than in MenACWY recipients. In the small 56-69-year group, the increase in depth fell short of significance, most likely because of low power. Vaccine-associated CD4 TCRs spanned the whole spike protein, with dominant responses in regions 160-218 and 743-854. Because no day 14 peak-response samples were available, repertoires were characterized only after the peak T cell response. Participants were mostly white British, with more females than males. The authors suggested clonal diversity may have been underestimated. Reportedly, almost half of the unique spike-specific TCRs recognized epitopes lying outside the regions that are mutated in the B.1.351 and B.1.1.7 variants.

The CDR3 regions of human TCRbeta chains were subjected to immunosequencing. The authors' analysis ran thus. Repertoire TCRs were matched against a reference library of SARS-CoV-2-specific TCRs generated with the MIRA antigen-specificity platform. Breadth was defined as the fraction of unique TCRs that were SARS-CoV-2-associated. Depth was defined as the fraction of total T cells that were SARS-CoV-2-associated. Using the MIRA data, each spike-specific TCR was mapped to the spike region that the TCR reacts to and placed in a CD4 or CD8 class. Log10-transformed breadth and depth values were compared by one-way ANOVA with Sidak's multiple comparisons tests. As stored in TCRdb, this immuneACCESS dataset retains in-frame rearrangements with V and J assigned. A fraction of the clones does not appear; measured against another copy, unresolved V genes explain less than half of the discrepancy, and the remainder lacks a known reason. That table gives V, J and clone size, and the DNA gave D and trimming. This sample comprises 53,000 or so clones, 75% to 90% of them detected only once. The ten largest clones capture around 20% of the sample.

This sequence was found in an adult in good health. Here the sequenced sample was peripheral blood, taken on day 0 of MenACWY control vaccination. This chain is built from TRBV27 and TRBJ1-1; TRBD1 lines up with 7 middle nucleotides. The CDR3 protein: CASSLPPETGLGTEAFF. Here is the DNA: TGTGCCAGCAGTCTTCCCCCCGAGACAGGGCTGGGCACTGAAGCTTTCTTT.